This T cell receptor beta chain was retrieved from a study of shared clonotypes between healthy human individuals. This CDR3 region has 14 residues. Trimming at V came to 6 bases and at J to 8 bases, leaving 9 bases not matched to a gene. Germline CDR1 reads LNHDA; CDR2 reads SQIVND (reference sequence). Produced via immunoSEQ multiplex PCR; TCRdb's table is partial and in-frame only. The repertoire holds about 2.4 million clones, with over 85% as singletons. The chain joins TRBV19 to TRBJ2-1; 8 positions agree with TRBD2. Sequenced material: naive CD4+ T cells from PBMCs. Subset reported: CD45RA+ positively selected. The sequence derives from a man aged 18 to 29 in good health. Some clones in this sample may be carry-over from other donors' samples. This chain's CDR3 is CASSIRGRWDEQFF. In nucleotides, the CDR3 is TGTGCCAGTAGCATACGCGGGAGGTGGGATGAGCAGTTCTTC.